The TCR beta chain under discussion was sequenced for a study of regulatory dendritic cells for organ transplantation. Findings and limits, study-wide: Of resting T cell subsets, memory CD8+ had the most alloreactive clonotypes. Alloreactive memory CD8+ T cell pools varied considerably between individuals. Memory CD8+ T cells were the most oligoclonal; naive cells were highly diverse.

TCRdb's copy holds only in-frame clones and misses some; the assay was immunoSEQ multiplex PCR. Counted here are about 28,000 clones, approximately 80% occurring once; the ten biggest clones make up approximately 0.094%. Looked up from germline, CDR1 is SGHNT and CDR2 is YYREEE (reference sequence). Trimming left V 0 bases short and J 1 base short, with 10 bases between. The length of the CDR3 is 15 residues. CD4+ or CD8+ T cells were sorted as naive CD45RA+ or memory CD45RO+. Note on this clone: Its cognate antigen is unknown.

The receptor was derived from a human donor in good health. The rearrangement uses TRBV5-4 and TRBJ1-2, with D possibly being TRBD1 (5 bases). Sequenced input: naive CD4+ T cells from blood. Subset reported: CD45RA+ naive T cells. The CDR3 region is CASSLEATDNYGYTF. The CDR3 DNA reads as TGTGCCAGCAGCTTGGAGGCGACAGATAACTATGGCTACACCTTC.